This TCR beta chain was captured by sequencing in a study of glioma-infiltrating T cells after dendritic cell vaccination. For the study at large: Samples are from glioblastoma patients in Phase I and II dendritic cell vaccine trials. The vaccine used monocyte-derived dendritic cells pulsed overnight with autologous tumor lysate.

The CDR3 is 16 residues long. V lost 1 base, J lost 1 base, and 5 bases stayed unmatched. Germline assignment: CDR1 SGHRS and CDR2 YFSETQ. Stated time point: after dendritic cell vaccination, including at tumor progression/relapse. Fresh-frozen tumor tissue and more than two years of survival data were available for all. TCRdb keeps only in-frame clones here, not all; method: immunoSEQ multiplex PCR. The table shows more than 75,000 clones, with roughly 80% occurring only once. This sample comprised blood, obtained after dendritic cell vaccination. V gene TRBV5-1 combines with J gene TRBJ2-5; 9 bases line up with TRBD2. The sequence came from a human donor with glioblastoma. The CDR3 DNA reads as TGCGCCAGCAGCTTGTATGCTAGCGGGGTCCAAGAGACCCAGTACTTC. It specifies CASSLYASGVQETQYF.